The 8 T cell receptor beta chains reported below all come from one sample, sequenced in a study of shared clonotypes between healthy human individuals. Terminally differentiated effector memory CD45RA+ cells were excluded by CCR7 positive selection of CD45RO-negative cells. Repertoires were generated with immunoSEQ multiplex PCR, while TCRdb's copy carries only in-frame clones and drops some. This sample has some 2 million clones, with about 95% found just once. Input material: naive CD8+ T cells sorted from blood. All receptors come from a man in his late teens or twenties in good health.

This sequence joins TRBV13 and TRBJ2-7; the match to TRBD2 covers 7 bases. The CDR3 extends over 14 amino acids. Trimming cost V 3 bases and J 5 bases; bases outside gene matches: 7. CDR1 PRHDT and CDR2 FYEKMQ come from the germline V gene (reference sequence). The CDR3 sequence: CASSFREAFHEQYF. Written as DNA, the CDR3 is TGTGCCAGCAGCTTCCGGGAGGCCTTCCACGAGCAGTACTTC.

J is TRBJ2-5 and V is TRBV27; possibly TRBD1 for D (5 bases). This CDR3 has 17 amino acids. Trimming took 3 bases from V and 1 from J, leaving 18 bases between them. The germline CDR1 and CDR2 sequences are MNHEY and SMNVEV (reference sequence). The CDR3 DNA follows: TGTGCCAGCAGTTTTCGACGGGCGGATGGGGCCCAAGAGACCCAGTACTTC. Its translation: CASSFRRADGAQETQYF.

The chain uses TRBV2 and TRBJ1-2; no clear D. The CDR3 contains 15 residues. Per the germline V gene, CDR1 is SNHLY and CDR2 is FYNNEI. Between the trimmed V and J ends, which lost 6 bases and 3 bases, there was a span of 17 bases. CDR3 in amino acids: CASRGSEREHYGYTF. The CDR3 nucleotides read TGTGCCAGCAGAGGGAGTGAAAGGGAGCACTATGGCTACACCTTC.

V usage is TRBV11-3 and J usage is TRBJ2-1; 8 bases are shared with TRBD1. J was trimmed by 1 base and V by 4 bases; bases with no gene match: 3. Germline V lookup: CDR1 SGHNT, CDR2 YENEEA. CDR3 length: 15 residues. The DNA of the CDR3 is TGTGCCAGCAGCTGGACAGGGAGTTCCTACAATGAGCAGTTCTTC. It is translated as CASSWTGSSYNEQFF.

This rearrangement joins TRBV4-1 to TRBJ2-2, with TRBD1 as a possible D gene (6 bases). Germline CDR1 MGHRA, CDR2 YSYEKL. The CDR3 loop spans 16 amino acids. The germline V and J ends were trimmed by 0 bases and 3 bases, with 11 bases remaining between them. CDR3 in DNA: TGCGCCAGCAGCCAAGATGGGACACAACACACCGGGGAGCTGTTTTTT. Amino acids: CASSQDGTQHTGELFF.

This chain uses TRBV27 with TRBJ1-2, with TRBD1 matching over 8 bases. The CDR3 is made up of 13 amino acids. The trim removed 5 bases at V and 6 bases at J, leaving 5 bases unmatched. Germline CDR1 and CDR2: MNHEY and SMNVEV (reference sequence). CDR3 amino acids: CASSTSGGDGYTF. The DNA for the CDR3 is TGTGCCAGCAGTACCTCAGGGGGCGATGGCTACACCTTC.

The chain links TRBV10-1 to TRBJ2-1; D may match TRBD1 or TRBD2 (5 bases each). The CDR3 runs 13 residues. The V and J ends lost 2 bases and 11 bases respectively, with 13 bases between them. Germline V gives CDR1 WNHNN, CDR2 SYGVQD (reference sequence). This chain's CDR3 is CASSEDPGTQQFF. The CDR3 DNA is TGCGCCAGCAGTGAGGATCCCGGGACCCAGCAGTTCTTC.

The chain links TRBV30 to TRBJ1-2, with a possible D match to TRBD1 (5 bases). Trimming removed 4 bases at V and 5 bases at J, with 8 bases between. The CDR3 totals 11 residues. Germline V lookup: CDR1 GTSNPN, CDR2 SVGIG (reference sequence). CDR3 region: CAWNEGYGYTF. DNA for the CDR3: TGTGCCTGGAATGAGGGGTATGGCTACACCTTC.